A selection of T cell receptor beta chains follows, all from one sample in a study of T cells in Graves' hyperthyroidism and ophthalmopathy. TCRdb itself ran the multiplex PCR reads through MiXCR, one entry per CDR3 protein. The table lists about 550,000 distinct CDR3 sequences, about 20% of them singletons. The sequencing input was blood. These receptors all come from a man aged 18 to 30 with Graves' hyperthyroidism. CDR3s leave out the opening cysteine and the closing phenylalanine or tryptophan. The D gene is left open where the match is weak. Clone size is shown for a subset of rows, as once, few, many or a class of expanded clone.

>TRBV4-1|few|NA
ASSQPRAGSNQPQH
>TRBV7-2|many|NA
ASSPDFQETQY
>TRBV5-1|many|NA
ASSLASYGYT
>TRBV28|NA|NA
ASVRGGQETQY
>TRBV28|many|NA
ASRVFSSYEQY
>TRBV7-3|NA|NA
ASSFNLPEWTDSDRETQY
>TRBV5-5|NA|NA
ASSLTGLRSHEQY
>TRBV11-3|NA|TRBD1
ASGSAGTGAYEQY
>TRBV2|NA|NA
ASSFETTNTGELF
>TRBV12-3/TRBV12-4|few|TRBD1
ANGPGTGDTGELF
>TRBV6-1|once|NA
ASRRQLQETQY
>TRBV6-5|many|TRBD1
ASSYSGTDVFYGYT
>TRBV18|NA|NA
ASSTSTARTGELF
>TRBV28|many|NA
ASSLWAGLDSGNTIY
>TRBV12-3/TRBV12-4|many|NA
ASSLARGGKAF
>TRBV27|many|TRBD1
ASSASGTVREQY